This is a list of T cell receptor beta chains from one sample in a study of blood T cell repertoires in COVID-19. The data were produced by immunoSEQ multiplex PCR, yet TCRdb's version contains in-frame clones alone and is incomplete. Of hundreds of thousands of clones listed, 85% were seen once; the top ten hold approximately 5.1%. Sequences were obtained from peripheral blood. These receptors all come from a man between 45 and 60 years old with active or convalescent COVID-19. CDR3s include the opening cysteine and the closing phenylalanine or tryptophan. D genes are given only for firm matches. Clone sizes are given selectively: once, few, many, or a class where the clone is expanded.

DNA,CDR3,size,length,J,D,V
TGTGCCACCAGTGATGCCGGGACTGCAAACAATGAGCAGTTCTTC,CATSDAGTANNEQFF,NA,15,TRBJ2-1,NA,TRBV24-1
TGCGCCAGCAGCTTGTCCTATGATTCACCCCTCCACTTT,CASSLSYDSPLHF,NA,13,TRBJ1-6,NA,TRBV5-1
TGTGCCAGCAGTCCTCTAGGACTAGCTCACTACGAGCAGTACTTC,CASSPLGLAHYEQYF,few,15,TRBJ2-7,TRBD2,TRBV28
TGCGCCAGCAGCCAAGATTACGGGAGGGATGCAGATACGCAGTATTTT,CASSQDYGRDADTQYF,NA,16,TRBJ2-3,TRBD2,TRBV4-3
TGTGCCAGCAGTCCCGGGACAGCTTATTCCCACTCCTACGAGCAGTACTTC,CASSPGTAYSHSYEQYF,NA,17,TRBJ2-7,TRBD1,TRBV28
TGTGCCACCAGCCCTGGGACAGCCTCGTTTAACTATGGCTACACCTTC,CATSPGTASFNYGYTF,NA,16,TRBJ1-2,TRBD1,TRBV24-1
TGTGCCAGCAGCTTAGGTAGCTACGAGCAGTACTTC,CASSLGSYEQYF,NA,12,TRBJ2-7,NA,TRBV7-9
TGTGCCAGCCTACCGGGGGGCTCTGGAAACACCATATATTTT,CASLPGGSGNTIYF,NA,14,TRBJ1-3,NA,TRBV7-2
TGTGCCAGCAGTCGACACACGGACTTTGACTTC,CASSRHTDFDF,NA,11,TRBJ2-7,NA,TRBV6-2/TRBV6-3
TGCGCCAGCGGCCAACCATCAGGGACAGGGGAAACATACGAGCAGTACTTC,CASGQPSGTGETYEQYF,NA,17,TRBJ2-7,TRBD1,TRBV4-1
TGTGCCAGCAGTTTATACTCCCTAAATGAAAAACTGTTTTTT,CASSLYSLNEKLFF,NA,14,TRBJ1-4,NA,TRBV28
TGTGCCAGCAGCCAAGGGTTGGGACTCACTGGGGAGACTGATACGCAGTATTTT,CASSQGLGLTGETDTQYF,NA,18,TRBJ2-3,NA,TRBV4-2
TGTGCCAGTAGTATTTCCGTAGGGGCCCTCATTCGGACCGGGGAGCTGTTTTTT,CASSISVGALIRTGELFF,NA,18,TRBJ2-2,NA,TRBV19
TGCAGTGCTAGTAGGTCGGGAGGGGCCTACAATGAGCAGTTCTTC,CSASRSGGAYNEQFF,NA,15,TRBJ2-1,TRBD2,TRBV20-1
TGTGCCAGTAGTATAGAGGGGAGTACCTACAATGAGCAGTTCTTC,CASSIEGSTYNEQFF,NA,15,TRBJ2-1,NA,TRBV19
TGTGCCAGCAGCTCGCCGGGACAGGGGAATAATTCACCCCTCCACTTT,CASSSPGQGNNSPLHF,NA,16,TRBJ1-6,TRBD1,TRBV5-5
TGTGCCAGCAGCCTTACACAGGGGGCGCGGGAGCAGTTCTTC,CASSLTQGAREQFF,NA,14,TRBJ2-1,TRBD1,TRBV6-5
TGTGCCAGCAGCCCTACTGTAGTACAGGGAGAGGGCGCTTTCTTT,CASSPTVVQGEGAFF,NA,15,TRBJ1-1,NA,TRBV7-6
TGTGCCAGCAGTTTTGGGGCGGGGAGCGGTTACTACGAGCAGTACTTC,CASSFGAGSGYYEQYF,NA,16,TRBJ2-7,NA,TRBV7-2
TGTGCCAGCAGGACCGGGACTCGAAGCACAGATACGCAGTATTTT,CASRTGTRSTDTQYF,NA,15,TRBJ2-3,NA,TRBV27
TGCGCCAGCAGCTTGGAAGTGGGAGGGGGGAGTAGAGCTTTCTTT,CASSLEVGGGSRAFF,NA,15,TRBJ1-1,NA,TRBV5-1
TGTGCCAGCAGCCCCTTAACCGGACAGGACAATGAAAAACTGTTTTTT,CASSPLTGQDNEKLFF,few,16,TRBJ1-4,TRBD1,TRBV9
TGCGCCAGCAGCCAAGATCCAACACATCAAGAGACCCAGTACTTC,CASSQDPTHQETQYF,NA,15,TRBJ2-5,NA,TRBV4-1
TGTGCCAGCAGCTTGACTTCTACCGGGGAGCTGTTTTTT,CASSLTSTGELFF,NA,13,TRBJ2-2,NA,TRBV5-5
TGCGCCAGCAGCTTGGGGACTGATACGAGTGAAAAACTGTTTTTT,CASSLGTDTSEKLFF,once,15,TRBJ1-4,NA,TRBV5-1
TGTGCCAGCAGCTTAGTCGCTAGCACCTCCTACGAGCAGTACTTC,CASSLVASTSYEQYF,NA,15,TRBJ2-7,NA,TRBV7-9
TGTGCCAGCAGCTTAGACAGGGGCCCCTGGGATACGCAGTATTTT,CASSLDRGPWDTQYF,NA,15,TRBJ2-3,TRBD1,TRBV7-2
TGTGCCAGTAGTAGCTGGACAGGGGGCAACACTGAAGCTTTCTTT,CASSSWTGGNTEAFF,NA,15,TRBJ1-1,TRBD1,TRBV19
TGTGCCAGCAGTTTAGACGGGAGGTTCTCCTACAATGAGCAGTTCTTC,CASSLDGRFSYNEQFF,NA,16,TRBJ2-1,TRBD2,TRBV28
TGTGCCAGCAGTTTCGGCCGGAGGGAGCAGTACTTC,CASSFGRREQYF,NA,12,TRBJ2-7,NA,TRBV12-3/TRBV12-4
TGCGCCAGCAGTCGAGGGACAGGCTATGGCTACACCTTC,CASSRGTGYGYTF,NA,13,TRBJ1-2,TRBD1,TRBV10-1
TGTGCCAGCTCTCCAGACAGCTCCTACGAGCAGTACTTC,CASSPDSSYEQYF,NA,13,TRBJ2-7,NA,TRBV18
TGTGCCAGCAGCGTTCGCGCACAGGGGGCGAGAACCGGGGAGCTGTTTTTT,CASSVRAQGARTGELFF,NA,17,TRBJ2-2,TRBD1,TRBV9